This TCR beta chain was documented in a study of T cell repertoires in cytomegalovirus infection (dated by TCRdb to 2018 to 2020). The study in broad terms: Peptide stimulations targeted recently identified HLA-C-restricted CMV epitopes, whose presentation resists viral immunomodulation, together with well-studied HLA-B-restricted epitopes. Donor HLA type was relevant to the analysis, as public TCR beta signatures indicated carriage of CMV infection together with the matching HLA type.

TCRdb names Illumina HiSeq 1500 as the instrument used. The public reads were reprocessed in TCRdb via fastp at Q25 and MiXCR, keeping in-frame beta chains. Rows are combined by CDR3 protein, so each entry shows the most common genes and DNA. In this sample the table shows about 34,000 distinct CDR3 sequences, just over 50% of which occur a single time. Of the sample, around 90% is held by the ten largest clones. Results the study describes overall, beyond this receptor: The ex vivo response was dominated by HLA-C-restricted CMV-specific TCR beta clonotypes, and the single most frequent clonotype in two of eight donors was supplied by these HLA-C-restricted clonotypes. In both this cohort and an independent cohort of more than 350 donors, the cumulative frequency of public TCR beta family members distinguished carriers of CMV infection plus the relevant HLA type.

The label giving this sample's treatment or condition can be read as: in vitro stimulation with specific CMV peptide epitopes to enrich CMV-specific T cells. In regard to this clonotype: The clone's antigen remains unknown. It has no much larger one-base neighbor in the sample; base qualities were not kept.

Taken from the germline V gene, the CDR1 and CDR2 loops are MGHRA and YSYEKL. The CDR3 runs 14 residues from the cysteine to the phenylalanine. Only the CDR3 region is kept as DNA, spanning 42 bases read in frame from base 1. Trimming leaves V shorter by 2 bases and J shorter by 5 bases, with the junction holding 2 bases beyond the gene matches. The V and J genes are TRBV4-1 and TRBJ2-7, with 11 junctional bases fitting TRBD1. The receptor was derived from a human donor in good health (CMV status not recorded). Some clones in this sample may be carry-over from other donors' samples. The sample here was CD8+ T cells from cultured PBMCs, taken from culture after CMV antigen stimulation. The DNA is TGCGCCAGCAGCCAAAGGACAGGGGGCCACGAGCAGTACTTC. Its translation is CASSQRTGGHEQYF.